Below, one T cell receptor beta chain is given with its context. Its antigen is unidentified. A much larger clonotype is one base distant, so this may be a read error. The iRepertoire nested amplicon-rescue multiplex PCR amplified TCR alpha and beta CDR3s from RNA. One-step reverse transcription and amplification started from about 100-400 ng of tissue mRNA or PBMC total RNA. A single record per CDR3 protein comes from TCRdb applying MiXCR to the multiplex PCR reads. The table lists about 93,000 distinct CDR3 sequences, 35% to 50% of them singletons, with roughly two fifths in the top ten. The CDR3 is 17 amino acids. Trimming removed 8 bases from V and 1 base from J, with 21 bases in between. Germline V lookup: CDR1 SNHLY, CDR2 FYNNEI. This sample is drawn from a study of glioma-infiltrating T cells. Points from the study as a whole: Gliomas, especially low-grade, showed above-expected tissue-blood divergence; non-neoplastic patients showed below.

The origin of this receptor is a human donor with low-grade glioma or glioblastoma, undergoing nonglioma brain surgery, or in good health (not recorded which). This chain joins TRBV2 and TRBJ2-1, with D uncertain. Sequencing was performed on glioma tissue, nonneoplastic brain tissue, or PBMCs (not recorded which). This chain's CDR3 is CASGVRPGPASYNEQFF. CDR3 coding DNA: TGTGCCAGCGGCGTCAGACCCGGACCCGCATCCTACAATGAGCAGTTCTTC.